Below, one T cell receptor beta chain is given with its context. This entry is derived from a study of T cells after yellow fever vaccination. At the level of the study: SMART-Seq v4 Ultra Low Input handled preparation of low-cell-number fractions. Whole-study results and caveats: Weaker, the secondary response had a peak occurring faster, on day 5 versus 15.

Using its own MiXCR run on the 5' RACE reads, TCRdb lists one record per CDR3 protein. The table records 50,000 to 60,000 distinct CDR3 sequences, about 5.6% of them present only once. Source: PBMCs, either bulk or a sorted T-cell subset (CD4+, CD8+, memory, or dextramer-sorted; not recorded which), taken on the day of the yellow fever booster vaccination. This receptor was identified in a man aged 18 to 29 who received the YFV17D yellow fever vaccine.

The CDR3: CASSPNGNSYNEQFF. The CDR3 DNA follows: TGCGCCAGCAGCCCGAATGGGAACTCCTACAATGAGCAGTTCTTC. The V call is TRBV5-1, the J call TRBJ2-1; D unclear. Trimming left V 4 bases short and J 0 bases short, with 11 bases between. This CDR3 is 15 amino acids long. The germline V gene has CDR1 SGHRS and CDR2 YFSETQ.